What follows describes a single TCR beta chain. The assay was immunoSEQ multiplex PCR, and TCRdb's table has in-frame clones only and misses some. The table shows approximately 140,000 clones, with 75% to 90% occurring only once. These data come from a study of blood T cell repertoires in COVID-19. Germline assignment: CDR1 WSHSY and CDR2 SAAADI. V lost 1 base, J lost 4 bases, and 4 bases stayed unmatched. The CDR3 loop spans 15 amino acids. This sequence originates from a woman aged 60-70 years with active or convalescent COVID-19. Material for sequencing was peripheral blood. The chain is built from TRBV10-2 and TRBJ2-7; 10 bases are shared with TRBD2. In DNA form, the CDR3 reads TGCGCCAGCAGTGAGTGGCTAGCGGGGGAGTACGAGCAGTACTTC. Translation gives CASSEWLAGEYEQYF.